This entry lists 28 T cell receptor beta chains sequenced from one sample in a study of CD8+ T cells in alopecia areata. It was cDNA, reverse transcribed from extracted RNA, that served as the sequencing template. The assay was immunoSEQ multiplex PCR, and TCRdb's table has in-frame clones only and misses some. The table lists around 140,000 clones, around three fifths of them singletons. The sequencing used CD4+ T cells sorted from blood, collected at week 0. These receptors came from a human donor with alopecia areata.

The J gene is TRBJ1-5, the V gene TRBV30; TRBD1 aligns across 7 bases. The V gene end was trimmed by 0 bases and the J gene end by 1 base; junction bases not matched to a gene: 0. The germline gives CDR1 GTSNPN, CDR2 SVGIG (reference sequence). CDR3 length: 14 amino acids. CDR3 sequence (DNA): TGTGCCTGGAGTGTAGGGGGCAGCAATCAGCCCCAGCATTTT. This encodes CAWSVGGSNQPQHF.

The J gene is TRBJ2-5, the V gene TRBV5-1, with TRBD1 identical over 9 bases. The CDR3 covers 13 residues. V lost 4 bases to trimming and J lost 5 bases; unmatched junction nucleotides: 3. From germline, CDR1 is SGHRS and CDR2 YFSETQ. This CDR3 is CASSPDRGETQYF. DNA for the CDR3: TGCGCCAGCAGCCCCGACAGGGGGGAGACCCAGTACTTC. Filled out from reference TRBV5-1 and TRBJ2-5, the complete variable domain reads KAGVTQTPRYLIKTRGQQVTLSCSPISGHRSVSWYQQTPGQGLQFLFEYFSETQRNKGNFPGRFSGRQFSNSRSEMNVSTLELGDSALYLCASSPDRGETQYFGPGTRLLVL.

The rearrangement joins TRBV29-1 to TRBJ1-2, with 7 bases lining up with TRBD1. The germline V gene has CDR1 SQVTM and CDR2 ANQGSEA. CDR3 length: 11 residues. The J segment lost 5 bases and the V segment lost 6 bases, leaving 3 bases of the junction unmatched. This CDR3 is CSVGTVYGYTF. The CDR3, as DNA: TGCAGCGTGGGGACAGTATATGGCTACACCTTC.

The J gene is TRBJ2-5, the V gene TRBV5-1; tentative D call: TRBD1 (6 bases). The length of the CDR3 is 13 residues. Per germline, CDR1 SGHRS and CDR2 YFSETQ. Trimming removed 9 bases from V and 6 bases from J, with 18 bases in between. The CDR3 protein is CANRDKVEKTQYF. CDR3 DNA: TGCGCCAACCGGGACAAGGTCGAGAAGACCCAGTACTTC.

The table lists this clone with a count of one. The genes are TRBV28 and TRBJ2-5; no definite D call. The CDR3 is made up of 11 amino acids. V was shortened by 4 bases and J by 4 bases, with 4 bases between the two germline ends. Germline V gene lookup returns CDR1 MDHEN and CDR2 SYDVKM. The CDR3 region has the DNA TGTGCCAGCAGTTCCCTAGAGACCCAGTACTTC. This codes for CASSSLETQYF.

This clone was counted once. The rearrangement links TRBV9 to TRBJ2-1, with D possibly being TRBD1 or TRBD2 (6 bases each). The CDR3 has 14 amino acids. Trimming removed 4 bases from V and 4 bases from J, with 12 bases in between. Looked up from germline, CDR1 is SGDLS and CDR2 is YYNGEE. The CDR3 region has the DNA TGTGCCAGCAGCCCGGGGGCAGGGTACAATGAGCAGTTCTTC. It codes for CASSPGAGYNEQFF.

The rearrangement links TRBV5-6 to TRBJ2-3; 7 nucleotides align to TRBD1. The CDR3 is 15 residues long. Germline trimming cut 2 bases from V and 3 bases from J; bases unmatched to any gene: 6. Germline values: CDR1 SGHDT, CDR2 YYEEEE. In DNA, the CDR3 is TGTGCCAGCAGCTTCCGGGACAGACGGACAGATACGCAGTATTTT. It codes for CASSFRDRRTDTQYF.

The CDR3 region is CASSQRGSSGNTIYF. For the CDR3, the DNA is TGTGCCAGCAGCCAAAGGGGTAGCTCTGGAAACACCATATATTTT. This chain joins TRBV7-9 and TRBJ1-3; D may be TRBD1 (5 bases). This CDR3 region has 15 residues. The germline V and J ends were trimmed by 5 bases and 0 bases, with 11 bases remaining between them. Germline CDR1 is SEHNR and CDR2 is FQNEAQ (reference sequence).

The chain is built from TRBV5-6 and TRBJ1-2; D uncertain. The germline CDR1 and CDR2 sequences are SGHDT and YYEEEE. This CDR3 is 11 amino acids long. V was trimmed by 3 bases and J by 3 bases, leaving 3 bases between them. The DNA of the CDR3 is TGTGCCAGCAGCTCGGACTATGGCTACACCTTC. Protein: CASSSDYGYTF.

This clone was found once. The rearrangement uses TRBV2 and TRBJ2-2; 8 bases agree with TRBD1. CDR3 length: 15 amino acids. CDR1 and CDR2 from the germline V gene are SNHLY and FYNNEI. Losses at the gene ends were 3 bases for V and 3 bases for J; bases not matched to a gene: 3. In DNA form, the CDR3 reads TGTGCCAGCAGTGACCGGACAGGGTACACCGGGGAGCTGTTTTTT. Amino acid sequence: CASSDRTGYTGELFF.

The chain links TRBV30 to TRBJ1-2, with D possibly TRBD1 on 6 matching bases. CDR1 GTSNPN and CDR2 SVGIG come from the germline V gene (reference sequence). V lost 3 bases and J 0 bases, leaving 14 bases between the germline ends. This CDR3 is 15 amino acids long. The CDR3 protein is CAWSRTVGSNYGYTF. The DNA for the CDR3 is TGTGCCTGGAGCCGGACAGTGGGTTCTAACTATGGCTACACCTTC.

The V gene is TRBV29-1, the J gene TRBJ1-6, with D unresolved. V lost 7 bases to trimming and J lost 5 bases, with 12 bases between them. Germline CDR1 SQVTM, CDR2 ANQGSEA. The CDR3 spans 13 residues. The CDR3 sequence is CSARTGDNSPLHF. The CDR3, as DNA: TGCAGCGCCCGGACCGGAGATAATTCACCCCTCCACTTT.

Only a few counts were recorded for this clone. This chain joins TRBV18 and TRBJ1-5, with 9 bases fitting TRBD1. Germline V gives CDR1 KGHSH, CDR2 LQKENI. CDR3 length: 15 residues. Trimming at V came to 4 bases and at J to 3 bases, leaving 4 bases not matched to a gene. The CDR3, as DNA: TGTGCCAGCTCACAGGGACAGGGAATCAATCAGCCCCAGCATTTT. Amino acid sequence: CASSQGQGINQPQHF.

This sequence joins TRBV4-3 and TRBJ2-2; 8 bases are shared with TRBD2. V was pared by 3 bases and J by 1 base, with 4 bases of the junction left unmatched. CDR3 length: 16 amino acids. Germline assignment: CDR1 LGHNA and CDR2 YSLEER. This CDR3 is CASSQESGGNTGELFF. The CDR3 DNA reads as TGCGCCAGCAGCCAGGAGAGCGGGGGGAACACCGGGGAGCTGTTTTTT.

The V call is TRBV6-5, the J call TRBJ1-2; 9 nucleotides align to TRBD1. There are 13 residues in the CDR3. Germline trimming cut 10 bases from V and 4 bases from J; bases unmatched to any gene: 7. Per germline, CDR1 MNHEY and CDR2 SVGAGI. The CDR3 nucleotides are TGTGCCACCCGGGACAGGGACTCCTATGGCTACACCTTC. This translates into CATRDRDSYGYTF.

The V call is TRBV25-1, the J call TRBJ2-1; 10 bases align to TRBD1. Unmatched junction bases numbered 3, after V lost 6 bases and J lost 4 bases. The CDR3 covers 14 residues. The germline V gene has CDR1 MGHDK and CDR2 SYGVNS. DNA for the CDR3: TGTGCCAGCAGAAGGACAGGGGGGTACAATGAGCAGTTCTTC. Translated, it gives CASRRTGGYNEQFF.

This clone has more than one count but fewer than ten. The rearrangement uses TRBV7-9 and TRBJ1-1; D not resolved. Germline V gene lookup returns CDR1 SEHNR and CDR2 FQNEAQ (reference sequence). The CDR3 is 13 amino acids. V lost 1 base, J lost 1 base, and 4 bases lay in between. The CDR3 loop is CASSLETNTEAFF. The CDR3 DNA reads TGTGCCAGCAGCTTAGAGACGAACACTGAAGCTTTCTTT.

In regard to this clone: Other DNA sequences in the same sample also yield this CDR3. V usage is TRBV30 and J usage is TRBJ1-2, with TRBD1 identical over 8 bases. CDR3 size: 11 residues. V lost 2 bases to trimming and J lost 8 bases; unmatched junction nucleotides: 1. Looked up from germline, CDR1 is GTSNPN and CDR2 is SVGIG (reference sequence). The CDR3 DNA sequence: TGTGCCTGGAGTCCAGGGGGCGGCTACACCTTC. As protein: CAWSPGGGYTF.

This clone was detected once. The chain carries TRBV6-5 and TRBJ2-2; 12 nucleotides agree with TRBD2. CDR3 size: 16 residues. J gave up 4 bases and V 4 bases, and 4 bases lay outside the gene matches. Looked up from germline, CDR1 is MNHEY and CDR2 is SVGAGI. CDR3 nucleotides: TGTGCCAGCAGTTTAGGACTAGCGGGGCTCACCGGGGAGCTGTTTTTT. Its protein product is CASSLGLAGLTGELFF.

J is TRBJ1-5 and V is TRBV29-1, with D unresolved. Germline CDR1 and CDR2: SQVTM and ANQGSEA. This CDR3 has 12 amino acids. Trimming removed 4 bases from V and 4 bases from J, with 8 bases in between. The CDR3 region is CSVAGMNQPQHF. The CDR3 DNA sequence: TGCAGCGTTGCCGGGATGAATCAGCCCCAGCATTTT.

This clone was seen a handful of times. V is TRBV18 and J is TRBJ2-1; D is unresolved. CDR1 KGHSH and CDR2 LQKENI come from the germline V gene. CDR3 length: 12 amino acids. V was shortened by 5 bases and J by 9 bases, with 11 bases between the two germline ends. CDR3 bases: TGTGCCAGCTCAACGGACCGTGCTGAGCAGTTCTTC. Protein: CASSTDRAEQFF.

The rearrangement links TRBV15 to TRBJ1-6, with D perhaps matching TRBD1 (5 bases). V gave up 0 bases and J gave up 10 bases, with 16 bases separating them. This CDR3 spans 16 amino acids. Germline V lookup: CDR1 LNHNV, CDR2 YYDKDF (reference sequence). Written as DNA, the CDR3 is TGTGCCACCAGCAGAGATCCGCCAGGGAACACCTCACCCCTCCACTTT. Protein product: CATSRDPPGNTSPLHF.

The chain combines TRBV19 with TRBJ2-5; 7 bases map to TRBD1. CDR3 length equals 15 residues. CDR1 LNHDA and CDR2 SQIVND come from the germline V gene (reference sequence). The V gene end was trimmed by 6 bases and the J gene end by 3 bases; junction bases not matched to a gene: 10. The CDR3 spells CASSLQGGQEETQYF. The CDR3 bases are TGTGCCAGTAGCCTCCAAGGAGGACAGGAAGAGACCCAGTACTTC.

This clone came up a few times. This sequence joins TRBV30 and TRBJ2-7; 7 bases fit TRBD1. The CDR3 sequence is 15 residues long. V dropped 0 bases and J dropped 2; count of bases not matched to a gene: 7. Germline-derived CDR1 and CDR2 are GTSNPN and SVGIG (reference sequence). The DNA for the CDR3 is TGTGCCTGGAGTGTGGGACAGCCAGGGACCTACGAGCAGTACTTC. Translating it yields CAWSVGQPGTYEQYF.

The chain links TRBV4-2 to TRBJ2-7; 9 positions match TRBD2. Unmatched junction bases numbered 6, after V lost 3 bases and J lost 3 bases. Germline values: CDR1 LGHNA, CDR2 YNFKEQ. This CDR3 is built from 15 residues. CDR3 in DNA: TGTGCCAGCAGCCAGGCGCTAGCGGGGATCTACGAGCAGTACTTC. Its protein product is CASSQALAGIYEQYF.

The rearrangement joins TRBV5-1 to TRBJ2-4; 11 nucleotides line up with TRBD2. The junction had 6 bases not matched to a gene; V was cut back by 4 bases and J by 0 bases. CDR3 length: 17 amino acids. Germline V gene lookup returns CDR1 SGHRS and CDR2 YFSETQ. CDR3 coding DNA: TGCGCCAGCAGCGACCTAGCGGGGGGACGAGCCAAAAACATTCAGTACTTC. It codes for CASSDLAGGRAKNIQYF. The variable domain in full, with the rest retrieved from reference TRBV5-1 and TRBJ2-4, is KAGVTQTPRYLIKTRGQQVTLSCSPISGHRSVSWYQQTPGQGLQFLFEYFSETQRNKGNFPGRFSGRQFSNSRSEMNVSTLELGDSALYLCASSDLAGGRAKNIQYFGAGTRLSVL.

The chain combines TRBV5-1 with TRBJ2-1; TRBD2 matches at 10 bases. Germline CDR1 SGHRS, CDR2 YFSETQ. The CDR3 loop spans 18 amino acids. Trimming cost V 1 base and J 4 bases; bases outside gene matches: 11. The CDR3 sequence: CASSLTPPGLASYNEQFF. The CDR3 DNA follows: TGCGCCAGCAGCTTGACCCCCCCGGGACTAGCGTCGTACAATGAGCAGTTCTTC.

V is TRBV18 and J is TRBJ2-1; D remains unclear. Germline V CDR1 and CDR2: KGHSH, LQKENI. Trimming stripped 3 bases from V and 7 bases from J, with 16 bases between. This CDR3 region has 15 residues. DNA of the CDR3: TGTGCCAGCTCACCCGATGCCCTGGTAATTAATGAGCAGTTCTTC. Its protein is CASSPDALVINEQFF.